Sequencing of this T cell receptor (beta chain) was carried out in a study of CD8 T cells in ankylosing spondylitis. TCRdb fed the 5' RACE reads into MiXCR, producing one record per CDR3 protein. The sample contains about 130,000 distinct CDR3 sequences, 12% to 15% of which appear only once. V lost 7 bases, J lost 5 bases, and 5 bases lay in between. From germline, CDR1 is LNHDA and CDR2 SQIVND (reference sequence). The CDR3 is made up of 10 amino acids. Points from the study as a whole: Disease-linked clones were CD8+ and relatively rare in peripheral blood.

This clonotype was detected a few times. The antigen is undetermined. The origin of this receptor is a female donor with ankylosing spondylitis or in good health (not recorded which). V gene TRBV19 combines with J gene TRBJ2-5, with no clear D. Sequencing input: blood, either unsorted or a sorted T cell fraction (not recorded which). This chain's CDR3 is CASIGETQYF. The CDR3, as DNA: TGTGCCAGTATTGGGGAGACCCAGTACTTC.